These 5 T cell receptor beta chains came from one sample sequenced in a study of T cell changes during pregnancy in multiple sclerosis. Using immunoSEQ multiplex PCR, the repertoire was profiled, and TCRdb retains in-frame clones only, with some absent. The sample consists of around 68,000 clones, 75% to 95% of them appearing once. Sequences were derived from CD4+ T cells from peripheral blood mononuclear cells, sampled before pregnancy. The receptor source for this set is a female donor with multiple sclerosis, enrolled in a pregnancy study.

The chain has TRBV4-1 and TRBJ1-2; D ambiguous. Germline V lookup: CDR1 MGHRA, CDR2 YSYEKL. V lost 4 bases, J lost 6 bases, and 18 bases lay in between. CDR3 size: 15 residues. In DNA form, the CDR3 reads TGCGCCAGCAGCCCTCGGGAGCTCCCCTTCGATGGCTACACCTTC. Encoded protein: CASSPRELPFDGYTF.

The sample holds one count of this clone. The V call is TRBV7-2, the J call TRBJ1-6; D is perhaps TRBD1 (6 bases). The CDR3 spans 15 residues. Germline lookup yields CDR1 SGHTA and CDR2 FQGNSA. The V and J ends lost 2 bases and 10 bases respectively, with 15 bases between them. The CDR3 nucleotides read TGTGCCAGCAGCTTAAAAGGAACAGGGAGCTCACCCCTCCACTTT. It is translated as CASSLKGTGSSPLHF.

The chain carries TRBV6-5 and TRBJ1-2; 9 positions agree with TRBD1. The CDR3 totals 15 residues. The junction had 9 bases not matched to a gene; V was cut back by 5 bases and J by 5 bases. Per the germline V gene, CDR1 is MNHEY and CDR2 is SVGAGI. The CDR3 loop reads CASSVTGGVWYGYTF. CDR3 bases: TGTGCCAGCAGTGTTACAGGGGGCGTGTGGTATGGCTACACCTTC.

The CDR3 DNA reads TGTGCCAGCAGCCAAGGTTGGCTAGCGGGGGGACACCAAGAGACCCAGTACTTC. It encodes CASSQGWLAGGHQETQYF. The chain employs TRBV14 and TRBJ2-5; 11 positions agree with TRBD2. Trimming removed 1 base from V and 0 bases from J; junction bases left unmatched: 7. The CDR3 consists of 18 residues. Germline V gives CDR1 SGHDN, CDR2 FVKESK.

V is TRBV18 and J is TRBJ1-2; D remains unclear. CDR3 size: 14 residues. CDR1 and CDR2 from the germline V gene are KGHSH and LQKENI. V dropped 2 bases and J dropped 4 bases, with 11 bases sitting between them. CDR3 protein: CASSPEAITYGYTF. CDR3 nucleotide sequence: TGTGCCAGCTCACCAGAGGCTATTACCTATGGCTACACCTTC. The full variable domain, rest sourced from reference TRBV18 and TRBJ1-2, is NAGVMQNPRHLVRRRGQEARLRCSPMKGHSHVYWYRQLPEEGLKFMVYLQKENIIDESGMPKERFSAEFPKEGPSILRIQQVVRGDSAAYFCASSPEAITYGYTFGSGTRLTVV.